The rows below give T cell receptor beta chains drawn from one sample of a study of blood T cell repertoires in COVID-19. Libraries were prepared by immunoSEQ multiplex PCR; TCRdb keeps only in-frame clonotypes and omits some of them. The table has 200,000 to 250,000 clones, 87% seen once. Sequences were obtained from peripheral blood. The source of these receptors is a man in his sixties who had recovered from COVID-19. The CDR3 runs from the conserved cysteine through the conserved F or W. The D gene is left open where the match is weak. Clone size, where shown, is once, few, many, or a class for clones that have expanded.

clone_size,d_call,v_call,j_call,cdr3_aa,cdr3_nt
.,.,TRBV6-5,TRBJ2-2,CASSFWGEPNTGELFF,TGTGCCAGCAGTTTCTGGGGGGAACCCAACACCGGGGAGCTGTTTTTT
.,.,TRBV11-1,TRBJ1-2,CASSFWDLRGDGYTF,TGTGCCAGCAGCTTTTGGGACCTCAGGGGTGACGGCTACACCTTC
.,TRBD1,TRBV19,TRBJ1-5,CASSRGTGGRIFSHSNQPQHF,TGTGCCAGTAGTAGAGGGACAGGGGGTAGAATTTTCTCCCATAGCAATCAGCCCCAGCATTTT
.,.,TRBV6-5,TRBJ2-7,CASSNGKGYEQYF,TGTGCCAGCAGCAACGGGAAAGGCTACGAGCAGTACTTC
.,TRBD1,TRBV6-5,TRBJ1-2,CASSYSPRGYGYTF,TGTGCCAGCAGTTACTCGCCCAGGGGGTATGGCTACACCTTC
.,.,TRBV7-2,TRBJ2-7,CASRQQGSISSYEQYF,TGTGCCAGCAGACAACAGGGTAGTATAAGCTCCTACGAGCAGTACTTC
.,.,TRBV6-5,TRBJ2-7,CASRSSGEGAREQYF,TGTGCCAGCCGGAGTAGCGGAGAGGGGGCGCGGGAGCAGTACTTC
.,TRBD1,TRBV6-6,TRBJ1-2,CASAYTQGGYTF,TGTGCCAGCGCATACACACAGGGGGGCTACACCTTC
.,.,TRBV5-1,TRBJ1-3,CASSPYTSSSGNTIYF,TGCGCCAGCAGCCCTTACACGTCCAGCTCTGGAAACACCATATATTTT
.,TRBD1,TRBV19,TRBJ2-1,CASSISGTGFPYNEQFF,TGTGCCAGTAGTATCTCCGGGACAGGGTTTCCCTACAATGAGCAGTTCTTC
.,TRBD1,TRBV28,TRBJ1-5,CASVQGGSNQPQHF,TGTGCCAGCGTTCAGGGGGGAAGCAATCAGCCCCAGCATTTT
many,TRBD2,TRBV27,TRBJ2-5,CATQTGTSGGQETQYF,TGTGCCACACAAACGGGGACTAGCGGGGGCCAAGAGACCCAGTACTTC
.,.,TRBV28,TRBJ1-1,CASSFWRNTEAFF,TGTGCCAGCAGTTTTTGGAGGAACACTGAAGCTTTCTTT
.,TRBD1,TRBV5-4,TRBJ2-1,CASSISGQGIVKSYNEQFF,TGTGCCAGCAGCATATCGGGACAGGGTATAGTTAAGTCCTACAATGAGCAGTTCTTC
once,.,TRBV10-3,TRBJ1-3,CAIRKQGDDSGNTIYF,TGTGCCATCAGGAAGCAGGGTGACGACTCTGGAAACACCATATATTTT
once,TRBD2,TRBV24-1,TRBJ2-3,CATSDPAAGGTDTQYF,TGTGCCACCAGTGATCCCGCAGCGGGGGGCACAGATACGCAGTATTTT
.,TRBD2,TRBV28,TRBJ2-2,CASSTGGYTGELFF,TGTGCCAGCAGCACGGGGGGGTACACCGGGGAGCTGTTTTTT
.,TRBD1,TRBV28,TRBJ2-1,CASKYPGQIYNEQFF,TGTGCCAGCAAGTATCCGGGACAGATATACAATGAGCAGTTCTTC
.,.,TRBV9,TRBJ1-6,CASSVGPDSPLHF,TGTGCCAGCAGCGTAGGCCCGGATTCACCCCTCCACTTT
few,.,TRBV12-3/TRBV12-4,TRBJ1-4,CASSPRGGWELFF,TGTGCCAGCAGCCCCCGGGGGGGGTGGGAACTGTTTTTT
.,TRBD2,TRBV29-1,TRBJ2-1,CSVGTGTRGNEQFF,TGCAGCGTCGGCACCGGGACTAGGGGCAATGAGCAGTTCTTC
.,TRBD1,TRBV28,TRBJ2-2,CASSSHRGRAGELFF,TGTGCCAGCAGTTCGCACAGGGGGCGGGCGGGGGAGCTGTTTTTT
.,TRBD2,TRBV30,TRBJ2-2,CAWSLGGINTGELFF,TGTGCCTGGAGCCTCGGGGGGATTAACACCGGGGAGCTGTTTTTT
.,.,TRBV6-6,TRBJ1-3,CASCAMRNTIYF,TGTGCCAGCTGCGCCATGAGGAACACCATATATTTT
.,.,TRBV7-9,TRBJ2-2,CASSPRQGSSTGELFF,TGTGCCAGCAGCCCTCGTCAGGGAAGTTCCACCGGGGAGCTGTTTTTT
.,TRBD1,TRBV18,TRBJ1-1,CASSADRGGGNTEAFF,TGTGCCAGCTCAGCCGACAGGGGAGGTGGGAACACTGAAGCTTTCTTT
.,TRBD2,TRBV6-2/TRBV6-3,TRBJ2-1,CASIPSASGANEQFF,TGTGCCAGCATCCCCAGCGCTAGCGGGGCTAATGAGCAGTTCTTC
.,TRBD2,TRBV4-2,TRBJ2-7,CASSQDRGGSHYEQYF,TGTGCCAGCAGCCAAGATCGGGGGGGGAGTCACTACGAGCAGTACTTC
.,TRBD2,TRBV5-1,TRBJ2-1,CASSLAIAGYNEQFF,TGCGCCAGCAGCTTGGCGATAGCGGGTTACAATGAGCAGTTCTTC
.,.,TRBV7-9,TRBJ1-3,CASSPNSGNTIYF,TGTGCCAGCAGCCCAAACTCTGGAAACACCATATATTTT
.,.,TRBV5-1,TRBJ2-1,CASSWNRVSSNEQFF,TGCGCCAGCAGCTGGAACAGGGTTTCCTCCAATGAGCAGTTCTTC
.,TRBD2,TRBV27,TRBJ2-1,CASSPARTSGGPSSYNEQFF,TGTGCCAGCAGTCCGGCAAGGACTAGCGGGGGCCCAAGCTCCTACAATGAGCAGTTCTTC
.,.,TRBV18,TRBJ1-6,CASSPPGVSSPLHF,TGTGCCAGCTCACCTCCAGGCGTGAGTTCACCCCTCCACTTT
.,.,TRBV14,TRBJ1-2,CASSQFRTVPGGYTF,TGTGCCAGCAGCCAATTTCGGACAGTGCCGGGGGGCTACACCTTC
.,TRBD1,TRBV18,TRBJ2-1,CASSPPQGGKYNEQFF,TGTGCCAGCTCACCACCACAAGGGGGCAAGTACAATGAGCAGTTCTTC
once,TRBD2,TRBV9,TRBJ2-3,CASSALAGSTDTQYF,TGTGCCAGCAGCGCGCTAGCGGGCAGCACAGATACGCAGTATTTT
.,TRBD1,TRBV9,TRBJ2-7,CASSGTGAREQYF,TGTGCCAGCTCAGGGACAGGGGCTAGGGAGCAGTACTTC
.,TRBD1,TRBV7-2,TRBJ2-4,CASSSQDRGSDIQYF,TGTGCCAGCAGCTCCCAGGACAGGGGGTCGGACATTCAGTACTTC
.,.,TRBV7-2,TRBJ1-6,CASSPHPPGTPLHF,TGTGCCAGCAGCCCACACCCCCCAGGAACACCCCTCCACTTT
.,TRBD1,TRBV25-1,TRBJ1-6,CASSAQGAGSPLHF,TGTGCCAGCAGTGCCCAGGGGGCTGGCTCACCCCTCCACTTT
once,.,TRBV12-3/TRBV12-4,TRBJ2-4,CASSFSENIQYF,TGTGCCAGCAGTTTTAGCGAAAACATTCAGTACTTC
.,TRBD2,TRBV10-3,TRBJ2-7,CAIRGTSGRAGEQYF,TGTGCCATCAGGGGGACTAGCGGGAGGGCTGGCGAGCAGTACTTC
few,TRBD2,TRBV28,TRBJ2-1,CASETSGVYNEQFF,TGTGCCAGCGAGACTAGCGGGGTCTACAATGAGCAGTTCTTC
.,.,TRBV5-8,TRBJ1-3,CASNRGDLAGNTIYF,TGTGCCAGCAATCGGGGGGACCTCGCCGGAAACACCATATATTTT
.,TRBD2,TRBV24-1,TRBJ2-7,CASQGTSTPEQYF,TGTGCTTCCCAAGGGACTAGCACCCCCGAGCAGTACTTC
few,.,TRBV11-3,TRBJ2-1,CASSLRGDEQFF,TGTGCCAGCAGCTTACGCGGGGATGAGCAGTTCTTC
.,.,TRBV11-2,TRBJ1-4,CASSRPGSANEKLFF,TGTGCCAGCAGCCGTCCGGGTTCAGCTAATGAAAAACTGTTTTTT
few,.,TRBV7-9,TRBJ2-7,CASSLDNYEQYF,TGTGCCAGCAGCTTAGACAACTACGAGCAGTACTTC
.,.,TRBV19,TRBJ1-5,CASSNRVINQPQHF,TGTGCCAGTAGTAACCGGGTCATCAATCAGCCCCAGCATTTT